This T cell receptor beta chain was retrieved from a study of cytomegalovirus exposure and HLA in healthy donors. Remarks on this clone: Antigen unknown.

V gave up 0 bases and J gave up 5 bases; unmatched junction bases: 10. In germline, CDR1 is SGHNT, CDR2 YYREEE (reference sequence). The CDR3 has 17 amino acids. Study-level findings and limits: Based on reports, TCR beta sequences accurately predicted HLA-A and HLA-B alleles for most subjects. TCR beta V segments were, for the most part, productive about 87% or about 30% of the time in an earlier analysis.

Researchers ran the PCR with 60 Vbeta and 13 Jbeta primers. Produced via immunoSEQ multiplex PCR; TCRdb's table is partial and in-frame only. The table lists around 30,000 clones. Source material: PBMCs. The origin of this receptor is a young man in good health and CMV-seronegative. The genes are TRBV5-4 and TRBJ2-3, with 9 nucleotides matching TRBD2. CDR3 sequence (DNA): TGTGCCAGCAGCTTGGATATAGCGGGGGAGCCAGTAGATACGCAGTATTTT. As protein: CASSLDIAGEPVDTQYF.